This passage covers 18 T cell receptor beta chains from one sample sequenced in a study of somatic mutations in cytotoxic T cells in rheumatoid arthritis. Here immunoSEQ multiplex PCR was the method, and the copy in TCRdb shows in-frame clones only, minus some. The sample contains about 20,000 clones, approximately 87% of which appear only once. Specimen: CD8+ T cells sorted from blood. The receptors originated from a man in his forties or fifties in good health.

The genes are TRBV10-2 and TRBJ2-5, with D perhaps assigned TRBD1 or TRBD2 (5 bases each). Germline CDR1 WSHSY, CDR2 SAAADI. The CDR3 spans 15 residues. Trimming removed 8 bases at V and 1 base at J, with 17 bases between. The CDR3 bases are TGCGCCAGCCGGGACGGTTTTGAAACCCAAGAGACCCAGTACTTC. Protein sequence: CASRDGFETQETQYF.

This chain joins TRBV2 and TRBJ2-7; no clear D gene. V lost 4 bases, J lost 4 bases, and 11 bases lay in between. The CDR3 is 13 amino acids. Germline CDR1 SNHLY, CDR2 FYNNEI. CDR3 protein: CASSAQNHYEQYF. The CDR3, as DNA: TGTGCCAGCAGTGCCCAGAACCATTACGAGCAGTACTTC.

In this sample, this clone turned up a few times. The chain combines TRBV28 with TRBJ1-3; D gene unclear. The V end lost 6 bases, the J end lost 0 bases, and 12 bases lay between the germline ends. CDR1 is MDHEN, CDR2 SYDVKM, per germline. The CDR3 is 15 amino acids. CDR3 bases: TGTGCCAGCAGACCGATAGGACGCTCTGGAAACACCATATATTTT. It specifies CASRPIGRSGNTIYF.

The V and J genes are TRBV4-3 and TRBJ2-7; D not resolved. V dropped 1 base and J dropped 0 bases, with 7 bases sitting between them. In germline, CDR1 is LGHNA, CDR2 YSLEER. CDR3 size: 14 residues. CDR3 residues: CASSQAHLSYEQYF. CDR3 nucleotide sequence: TGCGCCAGCAGCCAAGCACATCTCTCCTACGAGCAGTACTTC.

The rearrangement joins TRBV13 to TRBJ2-1; D tentatively fits TRBD1 or TRBD2 (6 bases each). CDR1 and CDR2 (germline): PRHDT, FYEKMQ (reference sequence). V lost 4 bases and J lost 4, with 17 bases in between. The length of the CDR3 is 16 residues. CDR3 in amino acids: CASSSHLRGRYNEQFF. CDR3 in DNA: TGTGCCAGCAGCTCGCATTTACGGGGGCGTTACAATGAGCAGTTCTTC.

V gene TRBV6-5 combines with J gene TRBJ1-1, with D uncertain. The CDR3 runs to 14 residues. V lost 0 bases to trimming and J lost 1 base, with 6 bases between them. CDR1 and CDR2 (germline): MNHEY, SVGAGI. The CDR3 protein is CASSYSARNTEAFF. The CDR3 DNA reads as TGTGCCAGCAGTTACTCAGCGAGGAACACTGAAGCTTTCTTT.

This clone occurred once. The CDR3 reads CASSLIGVNTEAFF. For the CDR3, the DNA is TGTGCCAGCAGCCTTATAGGGGTTAACACTGAAGCTTTCTTT. The rearrangement uses TRBV7-2 and TRBJ1-1; tentative D call: TRBD1 (5 bases). This CDR3 comprises 14 residues. The germline CDR1 and CDR2 sequences are SGHTA and FQGNSA. V lost 5 bases to trimming and J lost 2 bases, with 12 bases between them. The whole variable domain, remainder taken from reference TRBV7-2 and TRBJ1-1, is GAGVSQSPSNKVTEKGKDVELRCDPISGHTALYWYRQSLGQGLEFLIYFQGNSAPDKSGLPSDRFSAERTGGSVSTLTIQRTQQEDSAVYLCASSLIGVNTEAFFGQGTRLTVV.

The CDR3 region is CASSAREGTSYEQYF. The DNA for the CDR3 is TGTGCCAGCAGCGCCCGGGAGGGGACCTCCTACGAGCAGTACTTC. The chain recombines TRBV9 with TRBJ2-7, with 8 bases identical to TRBD2. The CDR3 extends over 15 amino acids. Germline V gene lookup returns CDR1 SGDLS and CDR2 YYNGEE. The junction had 5 bases not matched to a gene; V was cut back by 3 bases and J by 0 bases.

J is TRBJ1-5 and V is TRBV6-1; D unclear. V dropped 3 bases and J dropped 6 bases, with 18 bases sitting between them. Germline CDR1 and CDR2: MNHNS and SASEGT. The CDR3 is 16 amino acids. Here the CDR3 DNA reads TGTGCCAGCAGTGAGGATGTTGGTGTAGGGTTTCAGCCCCAGCATTTT. The encoded protein is CASSEDVGVGFQPQHF.

Notes on this clone: At the DNA level, this CDR3 is encoded by other sequences in the same sample as well. This chain joins TRBV19 and TRBJ2-1; D unclear. Germline values: CDR1 LNHDA, CDR2 SQIVND (reference sequence). The V end lost 2 bases, the J end lost 0 bases, and 5 bases lay between the germline ends. CDR3 length equals 14 residues. The CDR3 loop is CASSIRGSYNEQFF. DNA for the CDR3: TGTGCCAGTAGTATACGAGGCTCCTACAATGAGCAGTTCTTC.

The table lists this clone with a count of one. J is TRBJ2-3 and V is TRBV5-6, with 8 bases fitting TRBD2. The germline CDR1 and CDR2 sequences are SGHDT and YYEEEE. J was trimmed by 0 bases and V by 4 bases; bases with no gene match: 16. This CDR3 is 19 amino acids long. The CDR3 loop reads CASSLGLAGGTTSTDTQYF. CDR3 DNA sequence: TGTGCCAGCAGCCTTGGGCTAGCGGGCGGAACCACTAGCACAGATACGCAGTATTTT. Full variable domain (missing parts from reference TRBV5-6 and TRBJ2-3): DAGVTQSPTHLIKTRGQQVTLRCSPKSGHDTVSWYQQALGQGPQFIFQYYEEEERQRGNFPDRFSGHQFPNYSSELNVNALLLGDSALYLCASSLGLAGGTTSTDTQYFGPGTRLTVL.

This chain uses TRBV4-3 with TRBJ2-1; D possibly matches TRBD1 or TRBD2 (6 bases each). The CDR3 runs to 18 residues. V shed 0 bases and J shed 0 bases, with 15 bases lying between them. Germline V gene sequence: CDR1 LGHNA, CDR2 YSLEER. As DNA, the CDR3 is TGCGCCAGCAGCCAAGAGTGGGGCGGGACAAACTCCTACAATGAGCAGTTCTTC. This codes for CASSQEWGGTNSYNEQFF.

The V and J genes are TRBV27 and TRBJ2-3, with D unclear. The ends were cut back, 7 bases at V and 3 bases at J, with 20 bases in the middle. CDR3 length: 16 residues. Germline CDR1 and CDR2: MNHEY and SMNVEV (reference sequence). The CDR3 is CASTLISGIGTDTQYF. The CDR3 coding sequence is TGTGCCAGCACCCTAATCAGTGGGATAGGGACAGATACGCAGTATTTT.

The J gene is TRBJ2-1, the V gene TRBV21-1; the DNA was not used to check the table's D call, TRBD2. TRBV21-1 is tagged as a pseudogene. CDR3 length: 18 residues. CDR3 amino acids: CASSNGLPGRDSYNEQFF. The CDR3 nucleotides are TGTGCCAGCAGCAACGGACTTCCTGGCCGGGATTCCTACAATGAGCAGTTCTTC.

This chain uses TRBV28 with TRBJ2-7, with 9 bases matching TRBD2. This CDR3 has 14 amino acids. The V segment lost 5 bases and the J segment 5 bases; nucleotides outside the gene matches: 7. Germline loops: CDR1 MDHEN, CDR2 SYDVKM. CDR3 sequence (DNA): TGTGCCAGCAGTCTTAGCGGGAGCCCCCACGAGCAGTACTTC. Translating gives CASSLSGSPHEQYF. Complete variable domain (other parts from reference TRBV28 and TRBJ2-7): DVKVTQSSRYLVKRTGEKVFLECVQDMDHENMFWYRQDPGLGLRLIYFSYDVKMKEKGDIPEGYSVSREKKERFSLILESASTNQTSMYLCASSLSGSPHEQYFGPGTRLTVT.

The rearrangement joins TRBV27 to TRBJ2-5; D unclear. This CDR3 comprises 13 residues. V was pared by 3 bases and J by 3 bases, with 8 bases between. Germline V gene data show CDR1 as MNHEY and CDR2 as SMNVEV (reference sequence). The CDR3 DNA sequence: TGTGCCAGCAGTTTGGGCAGAAAAGAGACCCAGTACTTC. As protein: CASSLGRKETQYF.

This CDR3 reads CASSPRDRPTDTQYF. CDR3 sequence (DNA): TGTGCCAGCAGTCCCCGGGACAGACCGACAGATACGCAGTATTTT. V usage is TRBV6-1 and J usage is TRBJ2-3; TRBD1 agrees at 7 bases. The V gene end was trimmed by 5 bases and the J gene end by 3 bases; junction bases not matched to a gene: 8. The CDR3 extends over 15 amino acids. The germline V gene has CDR1 MNHNS and CDR2 SASEGT.

This clone was observed a single time. The genes are TRBV6-6 and TRBJ1-1; no firm D call. This CDR3 is 13 amino acids long. V was trimmed by 8 bases and J by 4 bases, leaving 14 bases between them. Germline V gene lookup returns CDR1 MNHNY and CDR2 SVGAGI (reference sequence). Here the CDR3 DNA reads TGTGCCAGCGGTGAGAACGTAGGCACTGAAGCTTTCTTT. Amino acid sequence: CASGENVGTEAFF.